This TCR beta chain emerged from a study of OX40 agonist ivuxolimab in advanced cancers. CDR3 length: 15 amino acids. Libraries were prepared by immunoSEQ multiplex PCR; TCRdb keeps only in-frame clonotypes and omits some of them. Here the sample spans 45,000 or so clones, 80% being singletons. V and J are TRBV21-1 and TRBJ2-1; the table gives TRBD2 as D, unverified against the DNA. TRBV21-1 is a pseudogene segment. The sequence was obtained from an adult with an advanced solid tumor such as melanoma, head and neck, liver or kidney cancer. Sample: CD4+ or CD8+ T cells sorted from blood, taken in a trial of the OX40 agonist ivuxolimab. In nucleotides, the CDR3 is TGTGCCAGCATCCCACTTCGGACTAGCGGAAATGAGCAGTTCTTC. Protein sequence: CASIPLRTSGNEQFF.